This TCR beta chain was found in a study of CD8 T cells in ankylosing spondylitis. The germline V gene has CDR1 DFQATT and CDR2 SNEGSKA (reference sequence). The trim removed 0 bases at V and 6 bases at J, leaving 9 bases unmatched. The CDR3 extends over 16 amino acids. One entry per CDR3 protein, called by TCRdb with MiXCR from the 5' RACE reads. The table includes approximately 550,000 distinct CDR3 sequences, about 13% detected once. Worth noting for this clonotype: Its antigen is unidentified.

Notes on the study in general: Past studies reported some motif variants in reactive arthritis synovial fluid and blood. Blood of patients with ankylosing spondylitis appeared to be characterized by a TCR beta motif of eight highly homologous variants.

The specimen sequenced was blood, either unsorted or a sorted T cell fraction (not recorded which). The V gene is TRBV20-1, the J gene TRBJ2-1; 9 bases align to TRBD2. The origin of this receptor is a male donor with ankylosing spondylitis. The DNA of the CDR3 is TGCAGTGCTAGAGATTTCGGGACTAGCTGGCCCAATGAGCAGTTCTTC. Its translation: CSARDFGTSWPNEQFF.